This T cell receptor (beta chain) came from a study of OX40 agonist ivuxolimab in advanced cancers. For the study at large: Antecedent anti-PD-1, anti-PD-L1 or anti-CTLA-4 therapy was permissible, with roughly 36% having received some. Three patients, one with hepatocellular carcinoma and two with cutaneous melanoma, responded partially.

The protocol was immunoSEQ multiplex PCR, while the TCRdb copy is restricted to in-frame clones and leaves out a portion. The sample has around 70,000 clones, about 85% seen once. Germline V gene lookup returns CDR1 MNHEY and CDR2 SVGAGI. The CDR3 is made up of 15 amino acids. Deletions cut 0 bases from V and 9 bases from J, with 15 bases between. The clonotype comes from an adult with an advanced solid tumor such as melanoma, head and neck, liver or kidney cancer. Sequenced material: CD4+ or CD8+ T cells sorted from blood, taken in a trial of the OX40 agonist ivuxolimab. The rearrangement joins TRBV6-5 to TRBJ2-1; D is perhaps TRBD1 (6 bases). The CDR3 coding sequence is TGTGCCAGCAGTTACTCAGTGGCAGGGGCGACTGAGCAGTTCTTC. Translation: CASSYSVAGATEQFF.